This T cell receptor beta chain was recorded in a study of blood T cell repertoires in COVID-19. Study background: The origin of the acute and convalescent COVID-19 samples was the United States, Italy and Spain. PBMCs, B-cell-depleted T cells, or T cells provided the cDNA or gDNA that made up the material.

Trimming took 2 bases from V and 4 from J, leaving 13 bases between them. Germline CDR1 is SGHNT and CDR2 is YYREEE (reference sequence). The CDR3 consists of 14 residues. As processed by the authors: Amplification of reference gene primers was used by the study to estimate nucleated cell counts. TCRdb's copy holds only in-frame clones and misses some; the assay was immunoSEQ multiplex PCR. Clone size and the V and J calls come from that table; the DNA yielded D and trimming. The table includes 250,000 or so clones, roughly four fifths detected once. The chain links TRBV5-4 to TRBJ2-7, with D unclear. The sequence was obtained from a woman aged 18-29 years with acute or convalescent COVID-19. The source material was peripheral blood. DNA for the CDR3: TGTGCCAGCAGCTTCGGAACCCGGAGTTACGAGCAGTACTTC. This translates into CASSFGTRSYEQYF.